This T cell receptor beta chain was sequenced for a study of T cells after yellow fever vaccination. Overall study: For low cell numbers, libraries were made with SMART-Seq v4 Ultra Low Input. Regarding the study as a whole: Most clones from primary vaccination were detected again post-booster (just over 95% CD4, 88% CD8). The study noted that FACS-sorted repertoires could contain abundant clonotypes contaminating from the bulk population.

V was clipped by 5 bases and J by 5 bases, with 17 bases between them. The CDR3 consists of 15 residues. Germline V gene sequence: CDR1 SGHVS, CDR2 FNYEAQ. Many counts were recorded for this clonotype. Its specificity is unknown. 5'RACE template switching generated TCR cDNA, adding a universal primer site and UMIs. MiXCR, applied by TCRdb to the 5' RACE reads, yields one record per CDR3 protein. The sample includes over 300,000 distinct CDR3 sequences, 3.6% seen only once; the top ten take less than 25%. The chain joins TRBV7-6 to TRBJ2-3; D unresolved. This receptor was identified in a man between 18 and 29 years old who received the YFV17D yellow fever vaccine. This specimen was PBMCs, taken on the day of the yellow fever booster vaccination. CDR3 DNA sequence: TGTGCCAGCAGCCCCGGACGGTCCCAAGGAGATACGCAGTATTTT. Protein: CASSPGRSQGDTQYF.